The next 17 T cell receptor beta chains were all read from a single sample in a study of radiotherapy plus CTLA-4 blockade in lung cancer. Some clones are missing from TCRdb's copy, which holds only in-frame ones; the method was immunoSEQ multiplex PCR. The sample holds some 110,000 clones, roughly four fifths seen once. Sequencing was performed on peripheral blood, taken from a patient treated with radiotherapy plus ipilimumab. The receptors stem from a human donor with non-small cell lung cancer that progressed on radiotherapy plus ipilimumab. Some clones in this sample may be carry-over from other donors' samples.

The gene calls are TRBV19 and TRBJ1-1, with 9 bases that match TRBD1. J was trimmed by 3 bases and V by 6 bases; bases with no gene match: 11. The CDR3 runs 16 residues. CDR1 is LNHDA and CDR2 is SQIVND in the germline V gene (reference sequence). The CDR3 here is CASRKPTGGSYTEAFF. The CDR3 coding sequence is TGTGCCAGTAGAAAACCGACAGGGGGTAGCTACACTGAAGCTTTCTTT.

This rearrangement joins TRBV5-4 to TRBJ1-2, with D unresolved. The CDR3 totals 15 residues. Between the trimmed V and J ends, which lost 1 base and 7 bases, there was a span of 17 bases. CDR1 SGHNT and CDR2 YYREEE come from the germline V gene (reference sequence). The CDR3 region is CASSLLELSGGGYTF. The CDR3 bases are TGTGCCAGCAGCTTGTTGGAACTCTCCGGCGGTGGCTACACCTTC.

V is TRBV6-1 and J is TRBJ2-3, with TRBD2 matching 9 bases. Trimming at V came to 4 bases and at J to 5 bases, leaving 4 bases not matched to a gene. Germline V gives CDR1 MNHNS, CDR2 SASEGT. The length of the CDR3 is 14 residues. The CDR3 DNA is TGTGCCAGCAGTGGTGGACTAGCGCAAGATACGCAGTATTTT. This encodes CASSGGLAQDTQYF.

This clone appeared a few times. The chain links TRBV6-5 to TRBJ1-1; perhaps TRBD1 as D (5 bases). This CDR3 is 15 amino acids long. The ends were cut back, 2 bases at V and 3 bases at J, with 13 bases in the middle. Germline-derived CDR1 and CDR2 are MNHEY and SVGAGI. The CDR3 spells CASSYHGGSDTEAFF. The CDR3 DNA sequence: TGTGCCAGCAGTTACCACGGGGGAAGTGACACTGAAGCTTTCTTT.

This chain connects TRBV5-1 to TRBJ1-5; 9 bases match TRBD1. Unmatched junction bases numbered 8, after V lost 0 bases and J lost 1 base. The CDR3 loop spans 18 amino acids. CDR1 is SGHRS, CDR2 YFSETQ, per germline. The CDR3 DNA reads TGCGCCAGCAGCTTGGGCCCCCCCGGGACAGGGAGCAATCAGCCCCAGCATTTT. It specifies CASSLGPPGTGSNQPQHF. The complete variable domain, with remaining parts taken from reference TRBV5-1 and TRBJ1-5, reads KAGVTQTPRYLIKTRGQQVTLSCSPISGHRSVSWYQQTPGQGLQFLFEYFSETQRNKGNFPGRFSGRQFSNSRSEMNVSTLELGDSALYLCASSLGPPGTGSNQPQHFGDGTRLSIL.

The chain links TRBV7-3 to TRBJ1-6, with TRBD1 identical over 9 bases. The CDR3 is 17 amino acids. Germline assignment: CDR1 SGHTA and CDR2 FQGTGA. Trimming took 0 bases from V and 5 from J; bases not matched to a gene: 5. CDR3 sequence: CASSLTPDRGDNSPLHF. CDR3 DNA sequence: TGTGCCAGCAGCTTAACCCCCGACAGGGGGGATAATTCACCCCTCCACTTT.

This rearrangement joins TRBV4-3 to TRBJ1-2, with D unresolved. Trimming removed 1 base from V and 3 bases from J, with 15 bases in between. CDR3 length equals 16 residues. The germline V gene encodes CDR1 LGHNA and CDR2 YSLEER. The CDR3 region is CASSQGKTHWDYGYTF. The DNA for the CDR3 is TGCGCCAGCAGCCAAGGGAAGACCCATTGGGACTATGGCTACACCTTC.

In regard to this clone: Germline is not matched at one junction end, which may reflect a read error. The chain couples TRBV5-1 to TRBJ2-4, with D uncertain. Germline-derived CDR1 and CDR2 are SGHRS and YFSETQ. The CDR3 is 15 amino acids. The CDR3 DNA reads TGCGCCAGCACCTTGGGGTTCGGGGCCAAAAACATTCAGTACTTC. It specifies CASTLGFGAKNIQYF.

The chain uses TRBV10-3 and TRBJ2-5; 10 bases align to TRBD2. This CDR3 is 15 amino acids long. V shed 6 bases, J shed 7 bases, and the junction held 11 bases outside the gene matches. Germline V gives CDR1 ENHRY, CDR2 SYGVKD. The CDR3 coding sequence is TGTGCCATCAGCGGGACTAGCGTCGGGAGGACGACCCAGTACTTC. Encoded protein: CAISGTSVGRTTQYF.

The chain couples TRBV5-1 to TRBJ2-4; D not certain. Trimming pared 3 bases from V and 8 bases from J, leaving 12 bases between. The CDR3 contains 13 residues. From germline, CDR1 is SGHRS and CDR2 YFSETQ. The CDR3 bases are TGCGCCAGCAGCTCGACCGTTACTGACATTCAGTACTTC. Protein product: CASSSTVTDIQYF.

This clone occurred once. The chain couples TRBV4-1 to TRBJ2-3, with 8 bases lining up with TRBD2. The V and J ends lost 1 base and 0 bases, in that order; junction bases with no gene match: 6. Per the germline V gene, CDR1 is MGHRA and CDR2 is YSYEKL. The CDR3 has 17 residues. CDR3 region: CASSQALTSASTDTQYF. For the CDR3, the DNA is TGCGCCAGCAGCCAAGCACTGACTAGCGCGAGCACAGATACGCAGTATTTT.

This clone was recorded a few times. This sequence joins TRBV27 and TRBJ2-1; TRBD1 aligns across 8 bases. The CDR3 runs to 17 residues. V lost 2 bases to trimming and J lost 6 bases; unmatched junction nucleotides: 12. Germline-derived CDR1 and CDR2 are MNHEY and SMNVEV (reference sequence). The CDR3 reads CASSLIRGRGRFNEQFF. The CDR3, as DNA: TGTGCCAGCAGTTTAATAAGGGGCAGGGGGCGATTCAATGAGCAGTTCTTC.

The chain combines TRBV21-1 with TRBJ2-7; the table's TRBD1 call for D was not verified on the DNA. TRBV21-1 counts as a pseudogene. This CDR3 has 11 amino acids. CDR3 protein: CASGHLYEQYF. CDR3 bases: TGTGCCAGCGGGCACCTTTACGAGCAGTACTTC.

J is TRBJ2-7 and V is TRBV7-9; D tentatively fits TRBD1 or TRBD2 (5 bases each). Trimming left V 2 bases short and J 2 bases short, with 10 bases between. The CDR3 length is 14 residues. Germline loops: CDR1 SEHNR, CDR2 FQNEAQ (reference sequence). The CDR3 DNA reads as TGTGCCAGCAGCTTAATGGGGGTTCCCTACGAGCAGTACTTC. This encodes CASSLMGVPYEQYF.

The chain uses TRBV5-1 and TRBJ1-2; no clear D gene. Trimming pared 0 bases from V and 3 bases from J, leaving 15 bases between. In germline, CDR1 is SGHRS, CDR2 YFSETQ. The CDR3 loop spans 16 amino acids. In nucleotides, the CDR3 is TGCGCCAGCAGCTTGGGGGTGGGAGCCCCCGACTATGGCTACACCTTC. It translates to CASSLGVGAPDYGYTF.

V gene TRBV7-2 combines with J gene TRBJ2-3; TRBD2 might be the D (5 bases). Germline V lookup: CDR1 SGHTA, CDR2 FQGNSA. The length of the CDR3 is 16 residues. V was pared by 1 base and J by 2 bases, with 13 bases between. Written as DNA, the CDR3 is TGTGCCAGCAGCTTAGTGAGGGCGGAACACACAGATACGCAGTATTTT. It translates to CASSLVRAEHTDTQYF.

The gene calls are TRBV5-4 and TRBJ2-5, with 7 bases fitting TRBD2. Trimming removed 0 bases from V and 2 bases from J; junction bases left unmatched: 4. Germline V gene sequence: CDR1 SGHNT, CDR2 YYREEE (reference sequence). The length of the CDR3 is 15 residues. The CDR3 is CASSLGGGGQETQYF. CDR3 coding DNA: TGTGCCAGCAGCTTGGGTGGGGGGGGGCAAGAGACCCAGTACTTC.